The entry below gives a single TCR beta chain sequence along with its context. These data belong to a study of blood T cell repertoires in COVID-19. Study-level information: The samples span acute and convalescent COVID-19 from the United States, Italy and Spain. PBMCs, B-cell-depleted T cells, or T cells provided the cDNA or gDNA that made up the material.

Produced via immunoSEQ multiplex PCR; TCRdb's table is partial and in-frame only. The sample contains about 200,000 clones, more than 75% of which appear only once. Assignment of participants to cohorts was predicated upon participant-reported clinical history. The V segment lost 7 bases and the J segment 2 bases; nucleotides outside the gene matches: 11. The CDR3 totals 18 residues. CDR1 is MNHNY, CDR2 SVGAGI, per germline (reference sequence). This TCR was recovered from a woman aged 40-49 years with acute COVID-19. Material: PBMCs or T cells enriched from blood (not recorded which). The chain combines TRBV6-6 with TRBJ2-4; TRBD2 aligns across 13 bases. The CDR3 sequence: CASIRTSGSMITKNIQYF. The CDR3 DNA is TGTGCCAGCATTCGGACTAGCGGGAGTATGATTACCAAAAACATTCAGTACTTC.